The clone carrying this T cell receptor beta chain was found many times. No antigen is known for it. From germline, CDR1 is SNHLY and CDR2 FYNNEI. V lost 0 bases and J lost 0, with 8 bases in between. The CDR3 spans 15 residues. The source of the sample is a study of molecular identifiers for immune sequencing clone quantification. Study information: Naive CD8 cell RNA, from around 20,000 or 100,000 cells, was split five ways in replicates, with four sequenced.

Study outcomes and limitations: For effector cells, clones above 20 RNA copies held over 99% of molecules; for naive cells, under 1%.

TCRdb used MiXCR to reprocess the PCR reads, holding one entry per CDR3 protein. The sample consists of around 470,000 distinct CDR3 sequences, approximately 25% of them appearing once. Input material: naive CD8+ T cells from blood, with Jurkat cell RNA spiked in. Subset denoted: FACS-sorted CD8+CD4-CCR7+CD45RA+ naive T cells. The receptor was derived from a human donor in good health. Some libraries in this study had Jurkat cell RNA spiked in. The chain is built from TRBV2 and TRBJ1-1; no clear D gene. This chain's CDR3 is CASSEALPMNTEAFF. In nucleotides, the CDR3 is TGTGCCAGCAGTGAAGCGCTTCCCATGAACACTGAAGCTTTCTTT. Variable domain in full (rest from reference TRBV2 and TRBJ1-1): EPEVTQTPSHQVTQMGQEVILRCVPISNHLYFYWYRQILGQKVEFLVSFYNNEISEKSEIFDDQFSVERPDGSNFTLKIRSTKLEDSAMYFCASSEALPMNTEAFFGQGTRLTVV.